The following is a T cell receptor beta chain sequence with its context. This sample was included in a study of blood T cell repertoires in COVID-19. The wider study: Sites across the United States, Italy and Spain contributed samples from acute and convalescent COVID-19. PBMCs, B-cell-depleted T cells, or T cells provided the cDNA or gDNA that made up the material.

From germline, CDR1 is SGHAT and CDR2 FQNNGV. This CDR3 comprises 14 residues. Trimming removed 0 bases at V and 5 bases at J, with 10 bases between. Authors' analysis steps: Amplification of reference gene primers provided the estimated nucleated cell counts. Measured with immunoSEQ multiplex PCR; TCRdb has only the in-frame clones, and not every one. V and J calls and clone size are as listed in that table; D and trimming were resolved from the DNA. The sample carries about 200,000 clones, roughly 75% recorded once. The sample was peripheral blood. The TCR sequence derives from a woman in her 70s with acute or convalescent COVID-19. The rearrangement links TRBV11-2 to TRBJ1-2; no firm D call. This chain's CDR3 is CASSLETSLYGYTF. The CDR3 DNA is TGTGCCAGCAGCTTAGAAACGTCCCTATATGGCTACACCTTC.